These 32 T cell receptor beta chains share one sample of origin, sequenced in a study of T-cell reconstitution after alpha-beta-depleted transplantation in children. The TCRbeta library incorporated unique molecular identifiers. TCRdb fed the PCR reads into MiXCR, producing one record per CDR3 protein. The sample lists about 240,000 distinct CDR3 sequences, around 12% seen once, with about 2.6% in the top ten. This sample comprised PBMCs from the stem cell graft donor, obtained from the stem cell graft. These receptors were collected from a human donor who donated a stem cell graft to a child with acute lymphoblastic leukemia.

This sequence joins TRBV6-2 or TRBV6-3 and TRBJ2-7, with 7 bases lining up with TRBD2. The CDR3 length is 14 residues. The junction had 9 bases not matched to a gene; V was cut back by 8 bases and J by 2 bases. CDR1 MNHEY and CDR2 SVGEGT come from the germline V gene. The CDR3 nucleotides read TGTGCCAGCGCCCCTGCTGCGGGAGCCTACGAGCAGTACTTC. This codes for CASAPAAGAYEQYF.

This clonotype was observed many times. The V gene is TRBV6-1, the J gene TRBJ1-1; a possible D gene is TRBD1 (6 bases). Germline CDR1 reads MNHNS; CDR2 reads SASEGT. The CDR3 contains 15 residues. Trimming removed 6 bases at V and 0 bases at J, with 14 bases between. CDR3 nucleotides: TGTGCCAGCAGACCGACAGGCCTAATGAACACTGAAGCTTTCTTT. Translated, it gives CASRPTGLMNTEAFF.

As to this clonotype: A much larger clone differs from this one at a single base, so this may be a read error. The rearrangement links TRBV7-3 to TRBJ2-5; a possible D gene is TRBD1 (5 bases). The CDR3 is 15 residues long. Germline CDR1 is SGHTA and CDR2 is FQGTGA. CDR3 residues: CASSLTGLGQETKYF. In nucleotides, the CDR3 is TGTGCCAGCAGCTTAACGGGGCTAGGCCAAGAGACCAAGTACTTC.

This clonotype was recorded many times. The chain employs TRBV7-9 and TRBJ2-7; D is perhaps TRBD1 (6 bases). V dropped 3 bases and J dropped 1 base, with 10 bases sitting between them. The CDR3 spans 14 residues. The V gene's germline CDR1 is SEHNR and CDR2 FQNEAQ (reference sequence). CDR3 bases: TGTGCCAGCAGCTTGGGAGACAGGTCCTACGAGCAGTACTTC. Its translation: CASSLGDRSYEQYF.

Remarks on this clonotype: This sequence may be a read error, since a much larger clone differs from it by one base. This chain joins TRBV6-1 and TRBJ1-3; D perhaps matches TRBD1 (6 bases). CDR3 length: 14 amino acids. The germline CDR1 and CDR2 sequences are MNHNS and SASEGT. The CDR3 DNA follows: TGTGCCAGCACTGAAAAACAGGGCGGAAACACCATATATTTT. Its protein is CASTEKQGGNTIYF.

This clonotype was counted at least ten times. The V and J genes are TRBV12-3 or TRBV12-4 and TRBJ1-2; 9 nucleotides match TRBD1. J lost 8 bases, V lost 2 bases, and 6 bases had no gene match. CDR3 length: 14 residues. CDR3 protein: CASSLNRGPAGYTF. The CDR3 DNA reads TGTGCCAGCAGTTTAAACAGGGGGCCAGCCGGCTACACCTTC.

This clonotype has ten or more counts. V and J are TRBV5-1 and TRBJ1-2; unclear D gene. The CDR3 spans 15 residues. Germline V gene lookup returns CDR1 SGHRS and CDR2 YFSETQ. V was trimmed by 3 bases and J by 5 bases, leaving 17 bases between them. The CDR3 region is CASSSGIVAEYGYTF. The CDR3 nucleotides read TGCGCCAGCAGCTCCGGGATAGTGGCCGAGTATGGCTACACCTTC.

The chain has TRBV11-2 and TRBJ2-1, with 12 bases identical to TRBD2. The V and J ends lost 2 bases and 5 bases, in that order; junction bases with no gene match: 10. Per germline, CDR1 SGHAT and CDR2 FQNNGV. This CDR3 is 18 amino acids long. CDR3 in DNA: TGTGCCAGCAGCTTAACTACTAGCGGGAGGAAATTCGACAATGAGCAGTTCTTC. Translation: CASSLTTSGRKFDNEQFF.

In the case of this clonotype: One base away lies a much larger clone, so this may be a sequencing read error. DNA for the CDR3: TGTGCCAGCAGGGGTCCGGGACAGGGGTGGAACACTGGAGCTTTCTTT. This sequence encodes CASRGPGQGWNTGAFF. The chain employs TRBV28 and TRBJ1-1; 10 nucleotides match TRBD1. This CDR3 is 16 amino acids long. From germline, CDR1 is MDHEN and CDR2 SYDVKM.

This clonotype occurred many times. This chain uses TRBV20-1 with TRBJ1-1, with D unclear. The CDR3 contains 12 residues. Germline V CDR1 and CDR2: DFQATT, SNEGSKA (reference sequence). Trimming stripped 6 bases from V and 1 base from J, with 9 bases between. CDR3 amino acids: CSAKLGNTEAFF. The CDR3 region has the DNA TGCAGTGCCAAACTAGGGAACACTGAAGCTTTCTTT.

The chain has TRBV20-1 and TRBJ1-1; no clear D gene. CDR1 and CDR2 from the germline V gene are DFQATT and SNEGSKA (reference sequence). CDR3 length: 11 residues. Trimming pared 3 bases from V and 2 bases from J, leaving 4 bases between. The CDR3 sequence: CSASPNTEAFF. The CDR3 DNA reads TGCAGTGCTAGCCCCAACACTGAAGCTTTCTTT.

V is TRBV19 and J is TRBJ1-1; D might be TRBD1 (5 bases). From germline, CDR1 is LNHDA and CDR2 SQIVND (reference sequence). The V end was cut by 8 bases, the J end by 6 bases, with 10 bases between. The CDR3 is made up of 11 amino acids. CDR3 amino acids: CASLGEAEAFF. The CDR3 DNA reads as TGTGCCAGTCTAGGGGAGGCTGAAGCTTTCTTT.

With respect to this clonotype: A read error may explain this, as a much larger clone is one base away. Since no conserved phenylalanine or tryptophan closes the CDR3, a read error is the likely cause. The chain employs TRBV24-1 and TRBJ2-2; 7 bases line up with TRBD1. V dropped 3 bases and J dropped 0; count of bases not matched to a gene: 3. The CDR3 sequence is 16 residues long. The V gene's germline CDR1 is KGHDR and CDR2 SFDVKD. The CDR3 spells CATSDPGTANTGELFI. The CDR3 DNA follows: TGTGCCACCAGTGATCCCGGGACAGCGAACACCGGGGAGCTGTTTATT.

This clonotype appeared many times. This chain connects TRBV12-3 or TRBV12-4 to TRBJ1-3; D unresolved. V was cut by 7 bases and J by 1 base, with 14 bases left in between. The CDR3 runs to 15 residues. Written as DNA, the CDR3 is TGTGCCAGCACTGCCCTGGAGGGTTCTGGAAACACCATATATTTT. This gives the protein CASTALEGSGNTIYF.

Many counts were recorded for this clonotype. CDR3 sequence (DNA): TGTGCCAGCAGCTTAAAACTAGAAAGTGGACGCCAGTACTTC. It specifies CASSLKLESGRQYF. This chain joins TRBV7-8 and TRBJ2-5, with a possible D match to TRBD2 (5 bases). This CDR3 has 14 amino acids. Germline V gene lookup returns CDR1 SGHVS and CDR2 FQNEAQ. The ends were cut back, 2 bases at V and 10 bases at J, with 17 bases in the middle.

The rearrangement links TRBV27 to TRBJ1-1, with 9 bases that match TRBD1. J lost 4 bases, V lost 5 bases, and 5 bases had no gene match. Germline CDR1 is MNHEY and CDR2 is SMNVEV (reference sequence). The CDR3 has 14 residues. The CDR3 loop reads CASSPGTGFTEAFF. The CDR3 coding sequence is TGTGCCAGCAGTCCCGGGACAGGGTTCACTGAAGCTTTCTTT.

This clonotype was observed many times. This chain joins TRBV20-1 and TRBJ1-2, with 7 bases matching TRBD1. V dropped 3 bases and J dropped 6; count of bases not matched to a gene: 4. The V gene's germline CDR1 is DFQATT and CDR2 SNEGSKA (reference sequence). The CDR3 loop spans 12 amino acids. CDR3 coding DNA: TGCAGTGCTAGGGAGACAGGGCATGGCTACACCTTC. It is translated as CSARETGHGYTF.

This clonotype was seen only a few times. The rearrangement uses TRBV20-1 and TRBJ2-7; 7 bases align to TRBD2. Germline values: CDR1 DFQATT, CDR2 SNEGSKA (reference sequence). J gave up 3 bases and V 3 bases, and 8 bases lay outside the gene matches. This CDR3 comprises 14 residues. The CDR3 loop is CSARGGLLNYEQYF. The CDR3 nucleotides are TGCAGTGCTAGGGGGGGACTACTAAACTACGAGCAGTACTTC.

This clonotype was counted ten times or more. The V and J genes are TRBV10-3 and TRBJ1-1, with 8 bases aligning to TRBD1. Germline V gene sequence: CDR1 ENHRY, CDR2 SYGVKD. V dropped 2 bases and J dropped 6; count of bases not matched to a gene: 5. The CDR3 has 14 amino acids. CDR3 amino acids: CAISERQGNSEAFF. The CDR3 nucleotides are TGTGCCATCAGTGAGCGACAGGGGAATTCTGAAGCTTTCTTT.

A few counts support this clonotype. The chain recombines TRBV3-1 with TRBJ2-2; TRBD2 aligns across 9 bases. From germline, CDR1 is LGHDT and CDR2 YNNKEL (reference sequence). This CDR3 spans 23 amino acids. V lost 2 bases, J lost 1 base, and 23 bases stayed unmatched. Here the CDR3 DNA reads TGTGCCAGCAGCCAACTTCTAAGGGGCTCTAGCGGGGAGGCAGTCCAGAACACCGGGGAGCTGTTTTTT. Its protein product is CASSQLLRGSSGEAVQNTGELFF.

This clonotype was counted many times. J is TRBJ2-3 and V is TRBV7-3; D is perhaps TRBD2 (5 bases). This CDR3 spans 13 amino acids. Germline assignment: CDR1 SGHTA and CDR2 FQGTGA. Trimming removed 5 bases from V and 4 bases from J, with 10 bases in between. CDR3 coding DNA: TGTGCCAGCAGCCTAGCCGTCGCAGATACGCAGTATTTT. The encoded protein is CASSLAVADTQYF.

V is TRBV6-5 and J is TRBJ1-1; 8 nucleotides line up with TRBD1. V lost 3 bases and J lost 0; bases outside the gene matches: 6. CDR3 length: 16 amino acids. Germline values: CDR1 MNHEY, CDR2 SVGAGI. For the CDR3, the DNA is TGTGCCAGCAGTTATAACCTACAGGGGGTGAACACTGAAGCTTTCTTT. It yields the protein CASSYNLQGVNTEAFF.

Many counts were recorded for this clonotype. The chain combines TRBV29-1 with TRBJ2-5; D may be TRBD1 (5 bases). The V end lost 3 bases, the J end lost 0 bases, and 5 bases lay between the germline ends. Germline V gives CDR1 SQVTM, CDR2 ANQGSEA. CDR3 size: 12 residues. The CDR3 bases are TGCAGCGTTGACAGGGACCAAGAGACCCAGTACTTC. Translated, it gives CSVDRDQETQYF.

The chain combines TRBV12-3 or TRBV12-4 with TRBJ1-5; perhaps TRBD1 as D (5 bases). V was pared by 3 bases and J by 7 bases, with 22 bases between. The CDR3 sequence is 17 residues long. For the CDR3, the DNA is TGTGCCAGCAGTTTGAGGGGTTCGGGTCAGGGATTGCAGCCCCAGCATTTT. It specifies CASSLRGSGQGLQPQHF.

This clonotype occurred many times. V and J are TRBV7-8 and TRBJ1-4; D not certain. The CDR3 totals 14 residues. CDR1 is SGHVS, CDR2 FQNEAQ, per germline. V lost 5 bases to trimming and J lost 7 bases, with 14 bases between them. In DNA form, the CDR3 reads TGTGCCAGCAGCGTCGGGCCCCCGACTGAAAAACTGTTTTTT. The encoded protein is CASSVGPPTEKLFF.

This clonotype was seen ten or more times. CDR3 protein: CASSVSPIEQYF. The DNA for the CDR3 is TGTGCCAGCAGTGTGTCCCCTATCGAGCAGTACTTC. The chain combines TRBV12-3 or TRBV12-4 with TRBJ2-7, with D unclear. Deletions cut 5 bases from V and 6 bases from J, with 11 bases between. The CDR3 contains 12 residues.

This clonotype occurred a few times. Since the CDR3 does not end with the conserved phenylalanine or tryptophan, this likely comes from a read error. CDR3 region: CSVAGTEDQPQHS. As DNA, the CDR3 is TGCAGCGTTGCTGGGACAGAAGATCAGCCCCAGCATTCT. The J gene is TRBJ1-5, the V gene TRBV29-1; TRBD1 aligns across 7 bases. V was pared by 4 bases and J by 5 bases, with 5 bases of the junction left unmatched. The germline CDR1 and CDR2 sequences are SQVTM and ANQGSEA. This CDR3 region has 13 residues.

This clonotype was observed many times. The chain is built from TRBV12-5 and TRBJ2-7; possible D gene TRBD1, 6 bases. The CDR3 spans 17 residues. Trimming removed 0 bases from V and 10 bases from J, with 25 bases in between. In germline, CDR1 is LGHNT, CDR2 FRNRAP. The CDR3 nucleotides read TGTGCTAGTGGTTTGGTCGGACAGACGAATTTCCTACGAGGCCAGTACTTC. It encodes CASGLVGQTNFLRGQYF.

This clonotype was found many times. The chain combines TRBV5-6 with TRBJ2-7; 7 bases map to TRBD1. The CDR3 runs to 16 residues. The V gene end was trimmed by 4 bases and the J gene end by 7 bases; junction bases not matched to a gene: 17. CDR1 is SGHDT, CDR2 YYEEEE, per germline. The CDR3 bases are TGTGCCAGCAGCGACAAAAGGATTCAGGGGGTAGGAGAGCAGTACTTC. This sequence encodes CASSDKRIQGVGEQYF.

This clonotype was counted many times. This rearrangement joins TRBV4-3 to TRBJ2-2, with D unresolved. The germline V gene has CDR1 LGHNA and CDR2 YSLEER. Trimming left V 5 bases short and J 0 bases short, with 7 bases between. The CDR3 runs 14 residues. Here the CDR3 DNA reads TGCGCCAGCAGCATATCCACGAACACCGGGGAGCTGTTTTTT. Residues: CASSISTNTGELFF.

This clonotype was observed many times. This chain joins TRBV9 and TRBJ2-7; 7 nucleotides agree with TRBD1. V dropped 0 bases and J dropped 2; count of bases not matched to a gene: 5. This CDR3 has 15 amino acids. Germline V gene lookup returns CDR1 SGDLS and CDR2 YYNGEE. The CDR3 protein is CASSVAPGTAYEQYF. The CDR3 DNA is TGTGCCAGCAGCGTAGCGCCCGGGACAGCCTACGAGCAGTACTTC.

This clonotype was detected many times. The CDR3 bases are TGTGCCAGCAGCAAGACAGGGAATGAAAAACTGTTTTTT. It is translated as CASSKTGNEKLFF. V usage is TRBV7-9 and J usage is TRBJ1-4, with 7 bases aligning to TRBD1. V trimming: 5 bases; J trimming: 5 bases; junction bases outside the gene matches: 2. The germline V gene has CDR1 SEHNR and CDR2 FQNEAQ (reference sequence). The CDR3 sequence is 13 residues long.